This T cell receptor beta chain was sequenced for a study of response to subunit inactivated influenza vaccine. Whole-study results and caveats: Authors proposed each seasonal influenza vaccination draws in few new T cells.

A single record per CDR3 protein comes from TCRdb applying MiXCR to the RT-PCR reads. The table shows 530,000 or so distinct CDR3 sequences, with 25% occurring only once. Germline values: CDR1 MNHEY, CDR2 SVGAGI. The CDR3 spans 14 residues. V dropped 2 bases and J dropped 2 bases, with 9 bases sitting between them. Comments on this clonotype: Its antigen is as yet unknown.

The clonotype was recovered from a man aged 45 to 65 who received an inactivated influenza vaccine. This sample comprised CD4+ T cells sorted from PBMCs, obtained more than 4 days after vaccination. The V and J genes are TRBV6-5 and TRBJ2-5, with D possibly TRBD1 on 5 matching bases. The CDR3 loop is CASSYGALQETQYF. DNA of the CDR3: TGTGCCAGCAGTTACGGGGCGTTACAAGAGACCCAGTACTTC.